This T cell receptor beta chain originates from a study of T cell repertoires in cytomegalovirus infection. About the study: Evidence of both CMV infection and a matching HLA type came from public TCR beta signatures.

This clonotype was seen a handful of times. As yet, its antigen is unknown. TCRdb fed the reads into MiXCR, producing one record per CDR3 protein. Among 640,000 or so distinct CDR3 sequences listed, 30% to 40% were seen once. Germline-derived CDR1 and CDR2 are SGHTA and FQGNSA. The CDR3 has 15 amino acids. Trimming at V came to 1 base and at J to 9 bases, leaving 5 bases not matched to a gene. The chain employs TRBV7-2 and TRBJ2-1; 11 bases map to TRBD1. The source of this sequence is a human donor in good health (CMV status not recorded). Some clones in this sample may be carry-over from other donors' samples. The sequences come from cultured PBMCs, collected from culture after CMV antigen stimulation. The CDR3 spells CASSLGDRGSGEQFF. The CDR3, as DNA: TGTGCCAGCAGCTTAGGGGACAGGGGGTCTGGTGAGCAGTTCTTC.